This record covers a single T cell receptor beta chain. This sample stems from a study of blood T cell repertoires in COVID-19. Germline loops: CDR1 LNHNV, CDR2 YYDKDF (reference sequence). The length of the CDR3 is 14 residues. With 6 bases removed from V and 4 bases from J, the gap between germline ends came to 15 bases. Profiling relied on immunoSEQ multiplex PCR, and the TCRdb table lists in-frame clones only, not all of them. The sample holds over 350,000 clones, approximately 90% seen once. The gene calls are TRBV15 and TRBJ1-1; no clear D. The clonotype comes from a woman in her thirties or forties who had been exposed to COVID-19. The specimen was PBMCs or T cells enriched from blood (not recorded which). The chain's CDR3 is CATRGREPRTEAFF. The CDR3 region has the DNA TGTGCCACCAGGGGGAGGGAACCGCGCACTGAAGCTTTCTTT. The whole variable domain, remainder taken from reference TRBV15 and TRBJ1-1, is DAMVIQNPRYQVTQFGKPVTLSCSQTLNHNVMYWYQQKSSQAPKLLFHYYDKDFNNEADTPDNFQSRRPNTSFCFLDIRSPGLGDTAMYLCATRGREPRTEAFFGQGTRLTVV.